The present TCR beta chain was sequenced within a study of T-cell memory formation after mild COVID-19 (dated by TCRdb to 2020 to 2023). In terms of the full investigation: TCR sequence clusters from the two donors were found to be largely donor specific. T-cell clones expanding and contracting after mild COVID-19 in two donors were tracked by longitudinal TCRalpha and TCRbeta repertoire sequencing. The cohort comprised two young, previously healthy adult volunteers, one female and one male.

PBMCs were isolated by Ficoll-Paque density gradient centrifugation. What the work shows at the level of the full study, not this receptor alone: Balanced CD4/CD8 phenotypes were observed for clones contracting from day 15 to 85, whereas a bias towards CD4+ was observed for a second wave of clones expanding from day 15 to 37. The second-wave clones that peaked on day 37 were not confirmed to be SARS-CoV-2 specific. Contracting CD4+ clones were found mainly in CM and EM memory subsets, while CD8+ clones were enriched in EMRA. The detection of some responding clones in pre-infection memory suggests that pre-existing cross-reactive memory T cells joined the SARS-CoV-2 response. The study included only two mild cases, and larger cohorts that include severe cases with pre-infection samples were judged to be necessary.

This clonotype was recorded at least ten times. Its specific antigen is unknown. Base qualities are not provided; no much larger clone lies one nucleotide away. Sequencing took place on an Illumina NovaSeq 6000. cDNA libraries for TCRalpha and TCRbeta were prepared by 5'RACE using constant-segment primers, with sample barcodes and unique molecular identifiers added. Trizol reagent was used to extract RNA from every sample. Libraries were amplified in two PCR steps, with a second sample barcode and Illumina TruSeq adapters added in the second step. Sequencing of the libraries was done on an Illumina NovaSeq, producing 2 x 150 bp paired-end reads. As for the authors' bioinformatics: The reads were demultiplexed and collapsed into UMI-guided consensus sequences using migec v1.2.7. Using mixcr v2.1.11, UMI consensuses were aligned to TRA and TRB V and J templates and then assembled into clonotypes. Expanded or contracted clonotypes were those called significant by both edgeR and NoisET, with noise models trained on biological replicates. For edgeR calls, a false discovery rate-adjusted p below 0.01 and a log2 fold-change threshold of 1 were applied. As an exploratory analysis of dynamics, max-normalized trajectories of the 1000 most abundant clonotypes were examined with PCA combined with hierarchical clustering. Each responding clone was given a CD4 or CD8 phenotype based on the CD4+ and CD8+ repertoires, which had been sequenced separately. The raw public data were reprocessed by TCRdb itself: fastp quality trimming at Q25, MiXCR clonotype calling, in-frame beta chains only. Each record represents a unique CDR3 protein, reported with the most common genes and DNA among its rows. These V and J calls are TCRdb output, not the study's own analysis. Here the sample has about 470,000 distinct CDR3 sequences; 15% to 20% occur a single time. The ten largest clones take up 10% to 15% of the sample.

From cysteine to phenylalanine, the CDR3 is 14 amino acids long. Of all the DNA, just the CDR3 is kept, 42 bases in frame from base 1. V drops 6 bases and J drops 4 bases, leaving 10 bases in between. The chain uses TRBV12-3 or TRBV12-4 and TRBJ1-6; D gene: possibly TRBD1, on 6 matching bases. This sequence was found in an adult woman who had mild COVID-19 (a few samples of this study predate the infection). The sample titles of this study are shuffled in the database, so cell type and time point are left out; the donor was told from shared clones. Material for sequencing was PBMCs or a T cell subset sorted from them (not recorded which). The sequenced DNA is TGTGCCAGCAGCGGCGGACAGTATAATTCACCCCTCCACTTT. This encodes CASSGGQYNSPLHF.